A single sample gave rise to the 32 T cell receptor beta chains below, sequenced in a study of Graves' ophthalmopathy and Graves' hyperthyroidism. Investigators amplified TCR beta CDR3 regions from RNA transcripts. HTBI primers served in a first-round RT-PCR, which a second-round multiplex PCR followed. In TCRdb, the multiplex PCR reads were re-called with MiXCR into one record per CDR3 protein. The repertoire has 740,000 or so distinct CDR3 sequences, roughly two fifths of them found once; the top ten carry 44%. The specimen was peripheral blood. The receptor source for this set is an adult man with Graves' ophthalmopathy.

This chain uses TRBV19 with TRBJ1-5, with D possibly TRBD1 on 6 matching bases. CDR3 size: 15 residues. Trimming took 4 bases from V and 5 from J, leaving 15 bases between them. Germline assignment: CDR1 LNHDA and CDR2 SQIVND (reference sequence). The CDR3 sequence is CASSTWQGRDQPQHF. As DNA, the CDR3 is TGTGCCAGTAGTACCTGGCAGGGGAGGGATCAGCCCCAGCATTTT.

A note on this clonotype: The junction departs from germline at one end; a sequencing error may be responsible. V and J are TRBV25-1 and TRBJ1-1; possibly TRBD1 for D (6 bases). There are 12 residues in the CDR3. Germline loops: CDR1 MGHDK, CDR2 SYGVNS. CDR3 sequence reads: CASSLKNRAGDF. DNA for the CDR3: TGTGCCAGCAGTTTAAAGAACAGGGCAGGGGACTTT.

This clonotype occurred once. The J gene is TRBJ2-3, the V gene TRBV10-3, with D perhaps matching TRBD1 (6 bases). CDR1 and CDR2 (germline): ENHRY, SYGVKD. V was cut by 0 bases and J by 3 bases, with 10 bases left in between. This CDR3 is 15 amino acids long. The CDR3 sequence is CAISESTGKTDTQYF. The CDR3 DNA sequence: TGTGCCATCAGTGAGTCCACAGGGAAGACAGATACGCAGTATTTT.

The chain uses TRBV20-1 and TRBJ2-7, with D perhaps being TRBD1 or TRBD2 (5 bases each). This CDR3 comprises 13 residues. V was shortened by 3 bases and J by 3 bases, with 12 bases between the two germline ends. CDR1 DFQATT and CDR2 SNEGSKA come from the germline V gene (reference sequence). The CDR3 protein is CSASGGSDYEQYF. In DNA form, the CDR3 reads TGCAGTGCTAGTGGGGGTTCAGACTACGAGCAGTACTTC.

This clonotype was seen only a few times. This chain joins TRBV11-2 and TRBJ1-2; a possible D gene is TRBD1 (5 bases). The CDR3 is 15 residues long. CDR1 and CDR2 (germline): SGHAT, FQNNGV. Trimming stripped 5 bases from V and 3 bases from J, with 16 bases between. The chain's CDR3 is CASSITAGQDYGYTF. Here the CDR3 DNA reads TGTGCCAGCAGCATTACCGCCGGACAAGACTATGGCTACACCTTC.

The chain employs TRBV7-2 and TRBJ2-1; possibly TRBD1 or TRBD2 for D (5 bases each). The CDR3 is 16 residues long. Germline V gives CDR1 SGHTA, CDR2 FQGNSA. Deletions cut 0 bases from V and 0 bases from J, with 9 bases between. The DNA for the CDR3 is TGTGCCAGCAGCTTAGCAGGGACCAGCTCCTACAATGAGCAGTTCTTC. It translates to CASSLAGTSSYNEQFF.

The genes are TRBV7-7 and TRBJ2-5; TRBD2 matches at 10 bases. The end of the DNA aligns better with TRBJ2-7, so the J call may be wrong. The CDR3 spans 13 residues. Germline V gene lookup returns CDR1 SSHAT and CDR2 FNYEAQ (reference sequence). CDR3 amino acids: CAFPASGGYEQYF. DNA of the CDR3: TGTGCCTTCCCAGCTAGCGGGGGCTACGAGCAGTACTTC.

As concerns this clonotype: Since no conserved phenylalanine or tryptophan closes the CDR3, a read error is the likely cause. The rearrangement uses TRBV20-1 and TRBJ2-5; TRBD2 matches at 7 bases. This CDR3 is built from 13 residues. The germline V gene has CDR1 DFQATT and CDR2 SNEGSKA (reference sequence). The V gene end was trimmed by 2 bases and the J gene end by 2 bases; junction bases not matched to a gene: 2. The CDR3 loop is CSARWGGQETQYC. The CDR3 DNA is TGCAGTGCTAGATGGGGGGGTCAAGAGACCCAGTACTGC.

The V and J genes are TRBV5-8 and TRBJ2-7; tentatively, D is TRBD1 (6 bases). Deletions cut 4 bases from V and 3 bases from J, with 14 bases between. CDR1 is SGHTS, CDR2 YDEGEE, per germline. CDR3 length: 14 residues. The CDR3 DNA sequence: TGTGCCAGCAGCCACCGGGACACACACTACGAGCAGTACTTC. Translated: CASSHRDTHYEQYF. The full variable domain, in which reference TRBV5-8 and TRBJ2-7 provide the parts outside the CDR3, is EAGVTQSPTHLIKTRGQQATLRCSPISGHTSVYWYQQALGLGLQFLLWYDEGEERNRGNFPPRFSGRQFPNYSSELNVNALELEDSALYLCASSHRDTHYEQYFGPGTRLTVT.

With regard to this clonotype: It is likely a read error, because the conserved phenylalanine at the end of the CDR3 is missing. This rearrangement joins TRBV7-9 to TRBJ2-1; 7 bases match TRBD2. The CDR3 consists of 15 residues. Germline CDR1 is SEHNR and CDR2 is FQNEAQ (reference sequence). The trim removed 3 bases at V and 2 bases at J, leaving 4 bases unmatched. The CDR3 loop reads CASSFNGRTYNEQFV. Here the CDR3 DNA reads TGTGCCAGCAGCTTTAACGGGAGGACCTACAATGAGCAGTTCGTC.

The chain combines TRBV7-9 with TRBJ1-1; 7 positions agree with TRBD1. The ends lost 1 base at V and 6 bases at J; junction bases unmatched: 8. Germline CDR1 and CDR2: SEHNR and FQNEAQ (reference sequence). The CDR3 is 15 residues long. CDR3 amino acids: CASSLEAQGVAEAFF. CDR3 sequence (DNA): TGTGCCAGCAGCTTAGAAGCGCAGGGGGTTGCTGAAGCTTTCTTT.

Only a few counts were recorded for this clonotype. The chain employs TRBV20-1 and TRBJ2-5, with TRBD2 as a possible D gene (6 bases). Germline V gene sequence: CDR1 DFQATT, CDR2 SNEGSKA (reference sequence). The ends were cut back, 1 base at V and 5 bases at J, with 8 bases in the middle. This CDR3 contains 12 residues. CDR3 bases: TGCAGTGCTAGAGGTGGGGGGGAGACCCAGTACTTC. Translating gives CSARGGGETQYF.

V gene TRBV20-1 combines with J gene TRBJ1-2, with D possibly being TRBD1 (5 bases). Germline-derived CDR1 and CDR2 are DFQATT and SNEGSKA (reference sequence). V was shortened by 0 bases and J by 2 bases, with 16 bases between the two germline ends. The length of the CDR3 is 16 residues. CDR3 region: CSARDLATGPNYGYTF. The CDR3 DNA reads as TGCAGTGCTAGAGACCTGGCAACGGGACCCAACTATGGCTACACCTTC.

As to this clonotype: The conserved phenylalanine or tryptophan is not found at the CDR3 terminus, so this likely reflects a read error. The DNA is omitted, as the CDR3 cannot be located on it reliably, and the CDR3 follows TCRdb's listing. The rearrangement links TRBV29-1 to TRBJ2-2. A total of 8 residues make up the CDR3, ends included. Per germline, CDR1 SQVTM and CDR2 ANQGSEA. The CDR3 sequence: CSVGTANG.

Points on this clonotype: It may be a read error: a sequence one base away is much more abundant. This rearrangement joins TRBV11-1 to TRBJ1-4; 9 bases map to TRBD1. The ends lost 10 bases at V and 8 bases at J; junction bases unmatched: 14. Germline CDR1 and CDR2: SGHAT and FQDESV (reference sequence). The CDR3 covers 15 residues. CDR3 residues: CATSGPGTGSEKLFF. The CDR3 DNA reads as TGTGCCACCAGTGGCCCAGGGACAGGGAGCGAAAAACTGTTTTTT.

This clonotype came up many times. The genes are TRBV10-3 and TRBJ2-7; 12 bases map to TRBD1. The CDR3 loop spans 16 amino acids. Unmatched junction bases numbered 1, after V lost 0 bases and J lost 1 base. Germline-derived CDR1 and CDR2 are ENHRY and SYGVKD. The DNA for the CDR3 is TGTGCCATCAGTGAGTCGGGACAGGGGGCATCCTACGAGCAGTACTTC. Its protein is CAISESGQGASYEQYF.

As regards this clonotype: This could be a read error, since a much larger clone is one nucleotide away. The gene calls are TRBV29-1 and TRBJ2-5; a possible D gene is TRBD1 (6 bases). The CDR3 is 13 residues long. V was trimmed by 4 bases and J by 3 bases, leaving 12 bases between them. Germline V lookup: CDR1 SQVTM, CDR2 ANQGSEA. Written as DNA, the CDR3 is TGCAGCGTTGGAGAGGGGGATAAAGAGACCCAGTACTTC. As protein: CSVGEGDKETQYF.

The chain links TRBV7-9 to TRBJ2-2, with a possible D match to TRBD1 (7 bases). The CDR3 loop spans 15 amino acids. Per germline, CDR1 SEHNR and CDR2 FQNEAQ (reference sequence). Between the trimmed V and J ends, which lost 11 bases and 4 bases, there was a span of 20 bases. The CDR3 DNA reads TGTGCCTGGAGGGCCCGGACAGGAGCCACCGGGGAGCTGTTTTTT. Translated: CAWRARTGATGELFF. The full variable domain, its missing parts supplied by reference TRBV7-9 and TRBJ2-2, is DTGVSQNPRHKITKRGQNVTFRCDPISEHNRLYWYRQTLGQGPEFLTYFQNEAQLEKSRLLSDRFSAERPKGSFSTLEIQRTEQGDSAMYLCAWRARTGATGELFFGEGSRLTVL.

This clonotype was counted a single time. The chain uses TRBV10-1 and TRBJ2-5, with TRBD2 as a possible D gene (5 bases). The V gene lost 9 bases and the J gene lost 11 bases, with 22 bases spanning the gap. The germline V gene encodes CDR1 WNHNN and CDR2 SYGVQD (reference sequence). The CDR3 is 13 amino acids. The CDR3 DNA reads TGCGCCAGGGGATCCGACGGGAACAATGAGCAGTACTTC. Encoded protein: CARGSDGNNEQYF.

The CDR3 reads CASSLTGRATGELFF. CDR3 bases: TGTGCCAGCAGCTTAACGGGCAGGGCCACCGGGGAGCTGTTTTTT. The chain recombines TRBV7-9 with TRBJ2-2, with D perhaps TRBD1 (5 bases). Trimming took 2 bases from V and 4 from J, leaving 11 bases between them. Germline CDR1 SEHNR, CDR2 FQNEAQ (reference sequence). The CDR3 length is 15 residues. Supplemented by reference TRBV7-9 and TRBJ2-2, the full variable domain reads DTGVSQNPRHKITKRGQNVTFRCDPISEHNRLYWYRQTLGQGPEFLTYFQNEAQLEKSRLLSDRFSAERPKGSFSTLEIQRTEQGDSAMYLCASSLTGRATGELFFGEGSRLTVL.

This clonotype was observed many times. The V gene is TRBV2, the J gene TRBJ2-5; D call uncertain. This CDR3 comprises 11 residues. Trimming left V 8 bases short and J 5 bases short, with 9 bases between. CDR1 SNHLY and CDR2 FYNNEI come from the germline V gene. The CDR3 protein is CASRVGETQYF. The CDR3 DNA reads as TGTGCCAGCCGAGTCGGCGAGACCCAGTACTTC.

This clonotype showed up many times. CDR3 amino acids: CSVEVLETGRTEAFF. The CDR3 DNA sequence: TGCAGCGTTGAAGTATTGGAGACAGGTCGGACGGAAGCTTTCTTT. The chain has TRBV29-1 and TRBJ1-1; a possible D gene is TRBD1 (6 bases). V was clipped by 1 base and J by 8 bases, with 20 bases between them. In germline, CDR1 is SQVTM, CDR2 ANQGSEA. The CDR3 is 15 amino acids.

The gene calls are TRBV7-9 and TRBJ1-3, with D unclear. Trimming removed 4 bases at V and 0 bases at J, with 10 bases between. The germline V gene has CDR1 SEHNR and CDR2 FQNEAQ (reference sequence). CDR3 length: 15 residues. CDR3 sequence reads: CASSSAQISGNTIYF. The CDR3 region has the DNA TGTGCCAGCAGCTCAGCGCAGATCTCTGGAAACACCATATATTTT.

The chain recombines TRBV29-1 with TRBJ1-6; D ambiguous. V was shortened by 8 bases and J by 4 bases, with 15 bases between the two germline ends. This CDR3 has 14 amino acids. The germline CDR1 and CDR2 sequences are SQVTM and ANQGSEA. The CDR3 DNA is TGCAGCCAAGTGTCAAGAGGGTATAATTCACCCCTCCACTTT. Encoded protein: CSQVSRGYNSPLHF.

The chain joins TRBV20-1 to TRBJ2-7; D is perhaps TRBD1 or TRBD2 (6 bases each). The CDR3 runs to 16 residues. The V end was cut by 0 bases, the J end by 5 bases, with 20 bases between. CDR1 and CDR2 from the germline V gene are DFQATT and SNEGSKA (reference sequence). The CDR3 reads CSAREGAAGLLNEQYF. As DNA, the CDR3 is TGCAGTGCTAGAGAGGGGGCGGCGGGATTACTCAACGAGCAGTACTTC.

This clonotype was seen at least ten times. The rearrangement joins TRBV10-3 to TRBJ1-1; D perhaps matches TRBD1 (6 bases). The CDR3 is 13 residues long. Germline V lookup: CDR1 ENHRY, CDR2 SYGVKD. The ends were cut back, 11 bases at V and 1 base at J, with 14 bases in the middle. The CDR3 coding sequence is TGTGCCGCCGCTACAGGGAAGAACACTGAAGCTTTCTTT. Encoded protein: CAAATGKNTEAFF.

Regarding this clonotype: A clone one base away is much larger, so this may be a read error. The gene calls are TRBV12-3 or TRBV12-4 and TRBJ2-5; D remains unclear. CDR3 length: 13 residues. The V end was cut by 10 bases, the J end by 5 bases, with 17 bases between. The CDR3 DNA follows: TGTGCCACCGGCAGAGACAAATCGGAGACCCAGTACTTC. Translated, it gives CATGRDKSETQYF.

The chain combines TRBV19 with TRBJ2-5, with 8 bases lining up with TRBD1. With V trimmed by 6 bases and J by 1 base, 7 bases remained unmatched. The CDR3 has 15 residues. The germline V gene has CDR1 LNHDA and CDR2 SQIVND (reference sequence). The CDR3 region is CASSENRGFQETQYF. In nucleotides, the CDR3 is TGTGCCAGTAGCGAAAACAGGGGGTTCCAAGAGACCCAGTACTTC.

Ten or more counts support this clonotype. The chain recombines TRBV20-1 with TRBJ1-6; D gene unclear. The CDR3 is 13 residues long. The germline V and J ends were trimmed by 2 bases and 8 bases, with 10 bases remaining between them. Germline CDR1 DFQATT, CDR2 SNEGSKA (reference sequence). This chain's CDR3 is CSARSVGDSPLHF. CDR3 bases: TGCAGTGCTAGATCGGTCGGGGATTCACCCCTCCACTTT.

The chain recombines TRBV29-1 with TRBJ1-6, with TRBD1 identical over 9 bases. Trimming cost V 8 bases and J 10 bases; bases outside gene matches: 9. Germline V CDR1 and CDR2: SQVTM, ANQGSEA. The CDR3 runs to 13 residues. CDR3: CSSRVTGGSPLHF. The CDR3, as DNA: TGCAGCTCGAGGGTGACAGGGGGATCACCCCTCCACTTT. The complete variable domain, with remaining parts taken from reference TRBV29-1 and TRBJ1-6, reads SAVISQKPSRDICQRGTSLTIQCQVDSQVTMMFWYRQQPGQSLTLIATANQGSEATYESGFVIDKFPISRPNLTFSTLTVSNMSPEDSSIYLCSSRVTGGSPLHFGNGTRLTVT.

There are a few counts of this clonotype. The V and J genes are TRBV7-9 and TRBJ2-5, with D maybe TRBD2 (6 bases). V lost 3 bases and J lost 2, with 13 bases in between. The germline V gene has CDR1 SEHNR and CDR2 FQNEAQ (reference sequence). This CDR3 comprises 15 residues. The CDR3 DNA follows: TGTGCCAGCAGCTTGCTCCGGGACTTACAAGAGACCCAGTACTTC. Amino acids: CASSLLRDLQETQYF.

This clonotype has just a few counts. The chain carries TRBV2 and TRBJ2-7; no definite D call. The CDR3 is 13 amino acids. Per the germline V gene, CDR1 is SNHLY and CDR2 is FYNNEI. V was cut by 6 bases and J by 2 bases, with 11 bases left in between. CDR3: CASSSTATYEQYF. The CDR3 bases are TGTGCCAGCAGCTCGACGGCAACCTACGAGCAGTACTTC. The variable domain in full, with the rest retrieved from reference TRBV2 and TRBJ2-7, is EPEVTQTPSHQVTQMGQEVILRCVPISNHLYFYWYRQILGQKVEFLVSFYNNEISEKSEIFDDQFSVERPDGSNFTLKIRSTKLEDSAMYFCASSSTATYEQYFGPGTRLTVT.